This TCR beta chain was recovered during a study of OX40 agonist ivuxolimab in advanced cancers. Only in-frame clones appear in the TCRdb table, and some are missing; sequencing was by immunoSEQ multiplex PCR. The table includes fewer than 55,000 clones, 80% to 90% detected once. The germline V gene encodes CDR1 SEHNR and CDR2 FQNEAQ (reference sequence). The CDR3 totals 11 residues. Trimming cost V 5 bases and J 7 bases, with 8 bases left between them. The receptor was derived from an adult with an advanced solid tumor such as melanoma, head and neck, liver or kidney cancer. The J gene is TRBJ1-1, the V gene TRBV7-9, with a weak D call TRBD1 (5 bases). Sequences were derived from CD4+ or CD8+ T cells sorted from blood, sampled in a trial of the OX40 agonist ivuxolimab. CDR3 DNA sequence: TGTGCCAGCAGCACAGACAGTGAAGCTTTCTTT. It specifies CASSTDSEAFF.